This T cell receptor (beta chain) was sequenced during a study of blood T cell repertoires in COVID-19. TCRdb's table, derived via immunoSEQ multiplex PCR, lists solely in-frame clones and lacks some. Of 200,000 to 300,000 clones listed, around 85% are singletons. Germline-derived CDR1 and CDR2 are SNHLY and FYNNEI. The CDR3 runs to 15 residues. The V end lost 6 bases, the J end lost 0 bases, and 14 bases lay between the germline ends. Sequencing was performed on peripheral blood. This chain links TRBV2 with TRBJ1-1, with a possible D match to TRBD1 (5 bases). The sequence was collected from a woman aged 60-75 years with active or convalescent COVID-19. DNA for the CDR3: TGTGCCAGCAGGGGGGGGGAAGACATGAACACTGAAGCTTTCTTT. This sequence encodes CASRGGEDMNTEAFF.